The 12 T cell receptor beta chains in this list originate from one sample, sequenced in a study of blood T cell repertoires in COVID-19. Only in-frame clones appear in the TCRdb table, and some are missing; sequencing was by immunoSEQ multiplex PCR. The sample lists 280,000 or so clones, 65% to 90% occurring once. Sequencing input: peripheral blood. These receptors came from a human donor in a cohort sampled during active COVID-19.

The chain couples TRBV30 to TRBJ2-1; 10 bases are a match to TRBD1. CDR3 length: 13 residues. Germline-derived CDR1 and CDR2 are GTSNPN and SVGIG (reference sequence). Unmatched junction bases numbered 5, after V lost 4 bases and J lost 8 bases. In nucleotides, the CDR3 is TGTGCCTGGACGACAGGGGGCTCGGATGAGCAGTTCTTC. It specifies CAWTTGGSDEQFF. The full variable domain, its missing parts supplied by reference TRBV30 and TRBJ2-1, is SQTIHQWPATLVQPVGSPLSLECTVEGTSNPNLYWYRQAAGRGLQLLFYSVGIGQISSEVPQNLSASRPQDRQFILSSKKLLLSDSGFYLCAWTTGGSDEQFFGPGTRLTVL.

V and J are TRBV7-2 and TRBJ2-5; TRBD2 aligns across 11 bases. The CDR3 has 16 residues. Germline-derived CDR1 and CDR2 are SGHTA and FQGNSA. The ends lost 3 bases at V and 4 bases at J; junction bases unmatched: 7. The CDR3 protein is CASSFVAGGGGETQYF. CDR3 bases: TGTGCCAGCAGCTTCGTAGCGGGAGGGGGAGGAGAGACCCAGTACTTC.

This clone came up once. The J gene is TRBJ2-7, the V gene TRBV5-6; D gene unclear. Germline V gene sequence: CDR1 SGHDT, CDR2 YYEEEE. There are 14 residues in the CDR3. Trimming pared 0 bases from V and 3 bases from J, leaving 10 bases between. The CDR3 spells CASSLGLQVYEQYF. Here the CDR3 DNA reads TGTGCCAGCAGCTTGGGGCTCCAAGTCTACGAGCAGTACTTC.

The chain is built from TRBV28 and TRBJ2-7, with 15 nucleotides matching TRBD2. Germline V gene lookup returns CDR1 MDHEN and CDR2 SYDVKM. V shed 6 bases and J 6 bases; nucleotides not matched to a gene: 3. The CDR3 runs to 14 residues. CDR3 coding DNA: TGTGCCAGCAGACCGGGACTAGCGGGAGGCGAGCAGTACTTC. Its protein is CASRPGLAGGEQYF.

CDR3 nucleotide sequence: TGTGCCAGCAGCGTAGGTCAAGCCACCGGGGAGCTGTTTTTT. This sequence encodes CASSVGQATGELFF. The V call is TRBV9, the J call TRBJ2-2; D is unresolved. The CDR3 sequence is 14 residues long. Trimming shortened V by 0 bases and J by 4 bases, and 7 bases separated the two germline ends. Germline V lookup: CDR1 SGDLS, CDR2 YYNGEE.

In this sample, this clone turned up once. The genes are TRBV6-6 and TRBJ1-3; D ambiguous. Germline V gives CDR1 MNHNY, CDR2 SVGAGI (reference sequence). V was cut by 8 bases and J by 0 bases, with 14 bases left in between. This CDR3 comprises 15 residues. CDR3 DNA: TGTGCCAGCCTAACTTTAAAATCCTCTGGAAACACCATATATTTT. The encoded protein is CASLTLKSSGNTIYF.

The rearrangement links TRBV6-1 to TRBJ2-5; TRBD2 aligns across 7 bases. The CDR3 has 16 amino acids. CDR1 is MNHNS and CDR2 is SASEGT in the germline V gene. The V and J ends lost 2 bases and 4 bases, in that order; junction bases with no gene match: 10. The CDR3, as DNA: TGTGCCAGCAGTGAATTTGAGGGAGGGCCGGTAGAGACCCAGTACTTC. This codes for CASSEFEGGPVETQYF.

This chain joins TRBV27 and TRBJ2-2; D perhaps matches TRBD1 (5 bases). V was trimmed by 3 bases and J by 6 bases, leaving 11 bases between them. The CDR3 extends over 14 amino acids. Looked up from germline, CDR1 is MNHEY and CDR2 is SMNVEV (reference sequence). Here the CDR3 reads CASSFQGDAGELFF. The CDR3 nucleotides are TGTGCCAGCAGTTTTCAGGGTGACGCCGGGGAGCTGTTTTTT.

This chain links TRBV27 with TRBJ2-7, with 8 bases matching TRBD2. Germline V gene sequence: CDR1 MNHEY, CDR2 SMNVEV (reference sequence). Trimming took 6 bases from V and 4 from J; bases not matched to a gene: 11. This CDR3 has 15 residues. The CDR3 sequence is CASSPRVLAVYEQYF. As DNA, the CDR3 is TGTGCCAGCAGCCCCCGCGTACTAGCGGTGTACGAGCAGTACTTC.

This clone has more than one count but fewer than ten. The V gene is TRBV5-5, the J gene TRBJ2-3; D is perhaps TRBD2 (6 bases). The CDR3 loop spans 16 amino acids. V dropped 4 bases and J dropped 2 bases, with 17 bases sitting between them. Germline V CDR1 and CDR2: SGHKS, YYEKEE (reference sequence). Here the CDR3 reads CASSLRPVAVTDTQYF. The CDR3 DNA follows: TGTGCCAGCAGCCTCAGGCCGGTAGCGGTCACAGATACGCAGTATTTT.

The rearrangement joins TRBV11-2 to TRBJ2-2; possible D gene TRBD1, 6 bases. V gave up 5 bases and J gave up 4 bases, with 17 bases separating them. The CDR3 has 16 residues. Germline loops: CDR1 SGHAT, CDR2 FQNNGV. The CDR3 DNA is TGTGCCAGCAGCCCCCGAGGGGACATAGCCACCGGGGAGCTGTTTTTT. Its protein is CASSPRGDIATGELFF.

V usage is TRBV6-4 and J usage is TRBJ2-2; TRBD1 matches 7 bases. The germline V gene encodes CDR1 MRHNA and CDR2 SNTAGT. Germline trimming cut 5 bases from V and 5 bases from J; bases unmatched to any gene: 5. The CDR3 length is 14 residues. CDR3 in DNA: TGTGCCAGCAGTCCGACAGGGACGACCGGGGAGCTGTTTTTT. Translating it yields CASSPTGTTGELFF.